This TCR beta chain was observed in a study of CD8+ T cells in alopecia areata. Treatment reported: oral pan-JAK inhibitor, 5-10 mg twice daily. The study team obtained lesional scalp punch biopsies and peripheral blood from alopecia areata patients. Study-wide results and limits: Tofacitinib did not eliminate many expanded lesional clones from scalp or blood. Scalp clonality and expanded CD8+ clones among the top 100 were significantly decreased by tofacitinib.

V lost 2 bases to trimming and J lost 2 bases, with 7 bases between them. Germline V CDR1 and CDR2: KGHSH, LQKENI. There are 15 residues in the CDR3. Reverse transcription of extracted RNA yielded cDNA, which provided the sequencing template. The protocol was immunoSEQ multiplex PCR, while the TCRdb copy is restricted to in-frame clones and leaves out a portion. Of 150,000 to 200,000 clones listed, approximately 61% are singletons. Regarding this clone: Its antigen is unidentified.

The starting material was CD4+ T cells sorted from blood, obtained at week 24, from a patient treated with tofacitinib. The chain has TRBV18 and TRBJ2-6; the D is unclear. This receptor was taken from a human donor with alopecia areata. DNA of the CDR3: TGTGCCAGCTCACCAAGGCTCGCTGGGGCCAACGTCCTGACTTTC. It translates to CASSPRLAGANVLTF.